This TCR beta chain was retrieved from a study of blood T cells in healthy people across ages (dated by TCRdb to 2015 to 2017). Turning to the overall study: In model experiments, roughly one uniquely barcoded TCR beta cDNA molecule per two T cells was captured by template switching. To track age-related changes in TCR beta repertoire diversity, the study relied on deep sequencing normalized with unique cDNA molecular identifiers. The donors were divided into four age groups: young (average around 16 years), middle-aged (approximately 41), aged (approximately 62) and long-lived (about 84). To avoid experimental bias, donors of different ages were distributed randomly across sequencing lanes. Two additional independent replicas of 1 million unique cDNA reads from the same blood draw were analyzed for two donors (one aged 18 to 30 and one aged 80 or older). General conclusions and limits of the study: As age increased, observed TCR beta diversity per million T cells dropped in a roughly linear way, and a significant reduction was already evident by age 40. Compared with the aged group, the long-lived group had more naive CD4+ T cells, fewer expanded clones and increased TCR diversity, suggesting age selection. Observed TCR beta diversity correlated strongly with the percentage of naive T cells measured by flow cytometry. Estimates of total diversity based on one million sequenced T cells were regarded as lower bounds and as underestimates. Because the CMV infection status of the donors was unknown, age-related changes in expanded clonotypes may potentially have been confounded. Bulk unsorted PBMC profiling prevented conclusive comparison of naive and antigen-experienced compartments.

The roughly 39 donors, aged about 6 to 100 years, were systemically healthy Caucasian individuals from Russia. Each donor gave ten milliliters of peripheral blood, drawn into EDTA-treated Vacutainer tubes. Ficoll-Paque density-gradient centrifugation was used to isolate PBMCs, with at least 6.5 million per sample. Total RNA, at least 6 micrograms per sample, was extracted from PBMCs with Trizol reagent. For every donor, flow cytometry on a PBMC aliquot measured the percentage of naive CD45RAhigh/CD27high T cells. Library prep was done by 5' RACE. Instrument used: Illumina HiSeq 2500. The second PCR ran for about 6 to 12 cycles and used a J-beta primer mix along with a sample-barcoded 5' primer. Each TCR beta cDNA molecule received a unique molecular identifier from a template-switch 5' adaptor carrying 12 random nucleotides. Each sample yielded at least 3 million CDR3-containing paired-end reads. All of the RNA was converted into first-strand cDNA using the Mint cDNA synthesis kit, with a TRBC-specific oligonucleotide serving as the primer. Following uracil-DNA glycosylase treatment, a first 18-cycle PCR with universal primers M1SS and BC2_uni_R was performed on all cDNA. On the authors' methods: Each sample was normalized by randomly selecting 1 million high-quality reads, each carrying a distinct molecular identifier. Instead of being binned into consensus sequences, reads that shared molecular identifiers were thrown out. CDR3 identification, clonotype clustering and error correction used MiTCR with a Q25 quality threshold and the strictest error-elimination algorithm. Lower-bound total TCR beta diversity was estimated with a nonparametric unseen species model using Euler transformation. TCRdb handled the public reads itself, with Q25 trimming in fastp and clone calling in MiXCR, and kept productive beta chains. Under each unique CDR3 protein, matching rows form one entry showing the most common genes and DNA. TCRdb's processing, not the authors', yielded these V and J calls. The sample includes some 290,000 distinct CDR3 sequences, with around 29% observed a single time. Approximately 29% of the sample is taken by the ten largest.

About this clonotype: The clone's antigen remains unknown. Per-base quality was not reported, and no clone a single base away is much larger than it.

This TCR was recovered from a woman aged 70 to 79 in good health. The sample comprised blood.

At the DNA level, the sequence is TGTGCCCTTTCCCGGGACAGGGAAGCAGATACGCAGTATTTT. It codes for CALSRDREADTQYF. The chain is assembled from TRBV28 and TRBJ2-3, and 9 bases in between align with TRBD1. Here V drops 11 bases and J drops 4 bases, and the junction holds 10 bases not matched to any gene. The CDR3 contains 14 residues, cysteine and phenylalanine counted. Only the CDR3 portion is preserved as DNA: 42 bases, with reading frame beginning at the first base. As encoded in the germline V gene, CDR1 is MDHEN while CDR2 is SYDVKM.